This T cell receptor (beta chain) was profiled in a study of cytomegalovirus exposure and HLA in healthy donors. Losses at the gene ends were 0 bases for V and 4 bases for J; bases not matched to a gene: 9. Germline V gene data show CDR1 as MGHRA and CDR2 as YSYEKL. CDR3 length: 17 amino acids. Each donor was healthy, and each was a bone marrow donor. Study-wide findings and caveats: A later analysis by the authors found several of the most significant clusters apparently linked to common viral pathogens. The study put roughly 160 TCR beta chains on its list as cytomegalovirus-associated. For most TCR beta V segments, an earlier analysis put the productive rate at about 87% or about 30% of the time.

Primers for the PCR totalled 60 Vbeta and 13 Jbeta. Sequencing was performed with immunoSEQ multiplex PCR; in TCRdb, only in-frame clones are kept and a portion is missing. The sample yields 150,000 or so clones, more than 60% seen once. Turning to this clone: Its target is unknown.

This sequence joins TRBV4-1 and TRBJ1-2; 9 positions match TRBD1. This clonotype originated in a woman aged 40 to 55 in good health and CMV-seropositive. Sequenced sample: PBMCs. The CDR3 region has the DNA TGCGCCAGCAGCCAAGATCCCCCGGGACAGGGTACCTATGGCTACACCTTC. Amino acids: CASSQDPPGQGTYGYTF.